Sequencing of this T cell receptor beta chain was carried out in a study of regulatory T cells in long-lasting Graves disease (TCRdb year 2021). Looking at the study overall: Newly diagnosed Graves' disease patients had taken antithyroid drugs for less than 3 months. TCR sequencing covered 13 persistent and around 20 newly diagnosed Graves' disease patients, around 35 samples in total. Patients with persistent Graves' disease were compared with patients with newly diagnosed Graves' disease using TCR sequencing and RNA sequencing of peripheral blood. The study was conducted in China and was registered as a clinical trial. What the work shows at the level of the full study, not this receptor alone: Persistent Graves' disease patients showed lower TCR Shannon entropy and fewer highly expanded clones than newly diagnosed patients, suggesting clonal expansion. Sequencing and analysis were limited to the TCR beta chain. Preferential use of TRBV28, TRBJ1-2 and TRBJ2-5 was observed in persistent disease, whereas TRBV20-1 and TRBJ2-1 were favored in newly diagnosed disease. A larger number of public clonotypes was shared among persistent patients (more than 2,500) than among newly diagnosed patients (approximately 1,000). Because the primary lesion, thyroid tissue, could not be accessed, the study looked at peripheral blood alone. The authors noted that the small sample size was a limitation that may lower accuracy.

The time point label on this specimen signifies: newly diagnosed GD, antithyroid drugs for less than 3 months. For both TCR sequencing and RNA sequencing, RNA was extracted from PBMCs using TRIzol. Graves' disease was diagnosed according to American Thyroid Association guidelines. The patients came from an endocrinology department in Xi'an, China. Each patient gave around 9.2 milliliters of peripheral blood, collected in an EDTA anticoagulant tube. Ficoll Paque Plus density gradient separation was used to isolate PBMCs, and no further T cell sorting was performed. An Agilent 2100 Bioanalyzer and agarose gel were used to assess RNA quality, and a NanoDrop 2000 was used to measure RNA concentration. V sheds 8 bases and J sheds 1 base, leaving 18 bases between their ends. CDR1 and CDR2 were assigned from the germline V gene (reference sequence) as LNHDA and SQIVND. The CDR3, cysteine through phenylalanine, is 16 amino acids long. The sequence is cut down to CDR3 DNA, 48 bases in frame from base 1.

This clonotype was counted only a few times. Its antigen is still unknown. Base qualities are not at hand, and no much larger clone is one base apart. Library preparation employed multiplex PCR. Sequenced on an Illumina HiSeq 4000. To build TCR beta libraries, CDR3 regions were amplified by Arm-PCR using iRepertoire HTBI primers. Before sequencing, the PCR products went through gel purification. Regarding the original processing steps: A total of fewer than 70 TRBV and 14 TRBJ segments were identified across samples and were used for gene usage analysis of CDR3 amino acid clonotypes. COPE and FqMerger were used to merge filtered high-quality paired reads into contigs. Contigs were aligned with BLAST to IMGT TRBV, TRBD and TRBJ reference genes, and CDR3 was defined per IMGT. Clonotypes above 0.1% frequency were classified as highly expanded clones. Shannon entropy served as the measure of repertoire diversity, while the Gini coefficient captured V-J evenness. A clonotype found in more than one individual was treated as public. TCRdb trimmed public reads at Q25 via fastp, called clones via MiXCR and kept in-frame beta chains. One record per CDR3 amino acid sequence lists the most common genes and DNA. The V and J calls were not made by the authors but by TCRdb's processing. In this sample the table shows hundreds of thousands of distinct CDR3 sequences, around 16% of which occur a single time. The ten largest clones add up to about 8.2% of the sample.

The sample was also linked to a second study, of T cells in Graves' hyperthyroidism and ophthalmopathy. The second study's authors report: A patient counted as having stable Graves' hyperthyroidism if no progression to ophthalmopathy occurred over 18 months of follow-up. Hyperthyroidism patients were newly diagnosed, had a disease duration of under 2 months, and were aged 18 to 65 years. Exclusion was applied to patients with uncontrolled infections, other autoimmune diseases, pregnancy or lactation. Clinical symptoms, serum thyroxine and TRAb, thyroid ultrasound, and orbital computed tomography formed the basis for the diagnoses. A first-round RT-PCR of the TCR CDR3 used the HTBI primer set with the Qiagen OneStep RT-PCR kit. Blood samples also contained most of the expanded thyroid clonotypes (frequency above 0.001), which suggests that blood repertoires may reflect thyroid immune responses. A 13 V-J signature model separated ophthalmopathy from stable hyperthyroidism, with around 91% sensitivity and about 81% specificity in cross-validation and 80%/75% in testing. In validation, progression to ophthalmopathy was predicted by the model with roughly 71% sensitivity and roughly 72% specificity, a median of around 5.9 months before onset. TCR V-J signatures able to tell the groups apart were searched for in a discovery cohort of 90 to 100 patients, of whom roughly 42 had Graves' ophthalmopathy and 57 had stable Graves' hyperthyroidism. Whether ophthalmopathy could be predicted prospectively was tested in an independent validation cohort made up of fewer than 20 hyperthyroidism patients plus 17 patients who later progressed to ophthalmopathy. The roughly 100 discovery patients were randomly divided into training and test sets at a 7:3 ratio. In addition, the study compared T-cell repertoires in thyroid tissue and in blood from roughly 6 Graves' hyperthyroidism patients. After sampling, hyperthyroidism patients received methimazole starting at 30 mg daily, and ophthalmopathy patients received high-dose intravenous methylprednisolone. A second multiplex PCR round built the libraries, followed by size selection and purification. Sequencing of the libraries was done on an Illumina HiSeq2000 using paired-end 100 bp reads. SOAPnuke was used to process the raw data, throwing out any read that contained adapters or uncalled bases, had a mean Phred below 15, or lacked an exact constant-primer or identifier match. High-quality paired reads were merged using COPE v1.2.5, and each unique nucleotide sequence was defined as a clonotype. MiTCR v1.1 was used to align the clonotypes against IMGT TRBV, TRBD and TRBJ reference segments. The analysis included only V-J combinations with a frequency above 0.0001, which together covered 98% to 99.2% of the repertoires. The TCS score was defined as the ratio of F50 (clonal expansion) to E x V (chaos), calculated using BLOSUM62-based TCRdist between CDR3 peptides within each V-J. Welch's t-statistics and random forest reduced around 510 V-J features to some 14, which were used in a naive Bayes classifier (R e1071). No statistical method was used to set the sample size in advance, and investigators knew the group allocation. The paper describes TCR Vbeta CDR3 sequencing of 130 to 150 peripheral blood samples, made up of some 40 ophthalmopathy patients, roughly 80 hyperthyroidism patients and roughly 17 progressor patients.

Specimen: peripheral blood mononuclear cells (PBMCs), collected at new diagnosis, from a patient treated with antithyroid drugs. The chain couples TRBV19 to TRBJ1-5; no D gene can be assigned with confidence. The receptor was derived from a woman in her 40s with Graves disease. Donor details come from another sample of the same person, matched by shared clones. This receptor has the CDR3 CASRVTILQSNQPQHF. The base sequence is TGTGCCAGTCGGGTGACAATCCTTCAAAGCAATCAGCCCCAGCATTTT.